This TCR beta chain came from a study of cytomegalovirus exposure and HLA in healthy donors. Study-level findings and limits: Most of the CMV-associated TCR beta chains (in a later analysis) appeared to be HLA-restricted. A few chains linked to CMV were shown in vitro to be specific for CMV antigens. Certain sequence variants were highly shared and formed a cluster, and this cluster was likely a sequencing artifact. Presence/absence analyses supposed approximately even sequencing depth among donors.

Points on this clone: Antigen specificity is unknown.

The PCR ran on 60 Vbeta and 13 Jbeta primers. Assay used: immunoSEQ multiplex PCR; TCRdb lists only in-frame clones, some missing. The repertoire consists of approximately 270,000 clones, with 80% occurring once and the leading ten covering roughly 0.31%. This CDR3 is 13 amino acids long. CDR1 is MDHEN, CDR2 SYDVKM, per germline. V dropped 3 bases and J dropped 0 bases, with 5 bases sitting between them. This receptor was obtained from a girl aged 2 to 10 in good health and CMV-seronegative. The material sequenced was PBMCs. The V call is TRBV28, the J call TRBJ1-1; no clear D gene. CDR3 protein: CASSLQLNTEAFF. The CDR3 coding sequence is TGTGCCAGCAGTTTGCAGTTGAACACTGAAGCTTTCTTT.